The sequence of this T cell receptor (beta chain) was determined in a study of blood T cell repertoires in COVID-19. Assay used: immunoSEQ multiplex PCR; TCRdb lists only in-frame clones, some missing. The table lists over 90,000 clones, approximately 88% of them singletons, with around 11% in the top ten. The ends lost 3 bases at V and 1 base at J; junction bases unmatched: 3. This CDR3 has 15 residues. Looked up from germline, CDR1 is SGHTS and CDR2 is YDEGEE. The receptor was derived from a human donor in a cohort sampled during active COVID-19. This rearrangement joins TRBV5-8 to TRBJ1-1, with TRBD1 matching over 10 bases. Source material: peripheral blood. CDR3 region: CASSSRDRGNTEAFF. DNA for the CDR3: TGTGCCAGCAGCTCTCGGGACAGGGGGAACACTGAAGCTTTCTTT.